This entry describes one T cell receptor (beta chain). The data stem from a study of blood T cell repertoires in COVID-19. About the study: The United States, Italy and Spain supplied acute and convalescent COVID-19 samples. In each case, the material was cDNA or gDNA derived from T cells, B-cell-depleted T cells, or PBMCs.

Sequencing used immunoSEQ multiplex PCR; TCRdb keeps in-frame clones, though not all of them. The repertoire consists of 330,000 or so clones, with 87% occurring once and the leading ten covering roughly 9.9%. J lost 0 bases, V lost 3 bases, and 3 bases had no gene match. The germline gives CDR1 MNHEY, CDR2 SMNVEV (reference sequence). The CDR3 is 15 residues long. It was during active infection that Seattle patients were enrolled and then longitudinally followed. V is TRBV27 and J is TRBJ2-7; 9 bases are shared with TRBD1. The material sequenced was peripheral blood. This TCR derives from a man aged 25-45 years with COVID-19, enrolled during active disease. This chain's CDR3 is CASSFGTGPSYEQYF. The CDR3 nucleotides read TGTGCCAGCAGTTTTGGGACAGGGCCCTCCTACGAGCAGTACTTC.